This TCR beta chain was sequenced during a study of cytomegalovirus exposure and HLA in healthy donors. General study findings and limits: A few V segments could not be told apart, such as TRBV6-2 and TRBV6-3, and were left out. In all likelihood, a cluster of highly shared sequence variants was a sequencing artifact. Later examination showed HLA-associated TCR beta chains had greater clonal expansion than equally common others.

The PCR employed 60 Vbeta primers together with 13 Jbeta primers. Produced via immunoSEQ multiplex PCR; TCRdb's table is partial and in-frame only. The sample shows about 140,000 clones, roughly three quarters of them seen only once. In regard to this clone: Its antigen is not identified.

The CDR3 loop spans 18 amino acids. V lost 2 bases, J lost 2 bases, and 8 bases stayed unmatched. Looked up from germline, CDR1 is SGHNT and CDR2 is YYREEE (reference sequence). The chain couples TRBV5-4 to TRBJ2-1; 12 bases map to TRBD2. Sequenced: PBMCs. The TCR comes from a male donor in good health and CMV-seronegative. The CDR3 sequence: CASSFGLAGGPTYNEQFF. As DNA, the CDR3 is TGTGCCAGCAGCTTTGGGCTAGCGGGAGGGCCCACCTACAATGAGCAGTTCTTC. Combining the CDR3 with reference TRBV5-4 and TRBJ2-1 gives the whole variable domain ETGVTQSPTHLIKTRGQQVTLRCSSQSGHNTVSWYQQALGQGPQFIFQYYREEENGRGNFPPRFSGLQFPNYSSELNVNALELDDSALYLCASSFGLAGGPTYNEQFFGPGTRLTVL.